These T cell receptor beta chains were read from a single sample in a study of PD-L1 blockade in urothelial cancer. Assay used: immunoSEQ multiplex PCR; TCRdb lists only in-frame clones, some missing. In the table there are around 100,000 clones, under 95% of which are singletons. The sequences come from PBMCs, collected around atezolizumab (anti-PD-L1) treatment. The receptors here all came from a man between 60 and 75 years old with urothelial cancer. The CDR3 runs from the conserved cysteine through the conserved F or W. D genes are given only for firm matches. The size of a clone is reported for some rows only, either as once, few or many, or as a class for expanded clones.

V gene: TRBV10-3; CDR3 length: 14; clone size: -; D gene: TRBD2; J gene: TRBJ2-7; CDR3 protein: CAISTSGSTYEQYF
V gene: TRBV9; CDR3 length: 14; clone size: few; D gene: -; J gene: TRBJ1-1; CDR3 protein: CASSVGTQNTEAFF
V gene: TRBV19; CDR3 length: 13; clone size: -; D gene: -; J gene: TRBJ1-2; CDR3 protein: CASSPHNRDGYTF
V gene: TRBV7-8; CDR3 length: 16; clone size: -; D gene: -; J gene: TRBJ2-2; CDR3 protein: CASSSRSGINSGELFF
V gene: TRBV4-3; CDR3 length: 15; clone size: -; D gene: -; J gene: TRBJ1-4; CDR3 protein: CASSRSTATNEKLFF
V gene: TRBV30; CDR3 length: 13; clone size: once; D gene: -; J gene: TRBJ1-2; CDR3 protein: CAWSPDSNYGYTF
V gene: TRBV2; CDR3 length: 15; clone size: -; D gene: -; J gene: TRBJ2-3; CDR3 protein: CASSYDKILTDTQYF
V gene: TRBV10-3; CDR3 length: 14; clone size: -; D gene: TRBD1; J gene: TRBJ2-5; CDR3 protein: CAISDGQGDETQYF
V gene: TRBV18; CDR3 length: 15; clone size: few; D gene: TRBD2; J gene: TRBJ2-1; CDR3 protein: CASSPGLAGAGEQFF
V gene: TRBV6-5; CDR3 length: 13; clone size: -; D gene: -; J gene: TRBJ1-6; CDR3 protein: CASSTGPNSPLHF
V gene: TRBV7-2; CDR3 length: 16; clone size: -; D gene: TRBD2; J gene: TRBJ2-1; CDR3 protein: CASSLAGAGGYNEQFF
V gene: TRBV1; CDR3 length: 17; clone size: few; D gene: -; J gene: TRBJ1-1; CDR3 protein: CTSSQDRGPGGNTEAFF
V gene: TRBV4-1; CDR3 length: 14; clone size: -; D gene: -; J gene: TRBJ1-1; CDR3 protein: CASRGQLKNTEAFF
V gene: TRBV9; CDR3 length: 15; clone size: -; D gene: TRBD2; J gene: TRBJ2-1; CDR3 protein: CASSVVASGNNEQFF
V gene: TRBV7-9; CDR3 length: 17; clone size: -; D gene: -; J gene: TRBJ1-3; CDR3 protein: CASSLGAGPTFGNTIYF
V gene: TRBV5-6; CDR3 length: 16; clone size: -; D gene: -; J gene: TRBJ2-7; CDR3 protein: CASSLGASWFFYEQYF
V gene: TRBV5-1; CDR3 length: 14; clone size: -; D gene: -; J gene: TRBJ2-7; CDR3 protein: CASSPRDSAYEQYF
V gene: TRBV28; CDR3 length: 16; clone size: -; D gene: -; J gene: TRBJ2-7; CDR3 protein: CASSNGGAWAGGEQYF
V gene: TRBV6-1; CDR3 length: 15; clone size: -; D gene: TRBD1; J gene: TRBJ2-2; CDR3 protein: CASTWDRGSPGELFF
V gene: TRBV7-2; CDR3 length: 16; clone size: -; D gene: -; J gene: TRBJ1-1; CDR3 protein: CASSLGGQLMNTEAFF
V gene: TRBV7-7; CDR3 length: 14; clone size: -; D gene: -; J gene: TRBJ2-2; CDR3 protein: CASSFQGGDGELFF
V gene: TRBV5-4; CDR3 length: 14; clone size: -; D gene: TRBD1; J gene: TRBJ2-7; CDR3 protein: CASSLTGAPYEQYF
V gene: TRBV5-1; CDR3 length: 13; clone size: -; D gene: -; J gene: TRBJ2-7; CDR3 protein: CASSLGGQYEQYF
V gene: TRBV6-1; CDR3 length: 17; clone size: -; D gene: TRBD2; J gene: TRBJ2-7; CDR3 protein: CASSEHNSGRPPYEQYF
V gene: TRBV4-1; CDR3 length: 17; clone size: -; D gene: TRBD1; J gene: TRBJ1-5; CDR3 protein: CASSPILGTGVIQPQHF
V gene: TRBV5-4; CDR3 length: 18; clone size: -; D gene: -; J gene: TRBJ1-6; CDR3 protein: CASSLAGGAVLSNSPLHF
V gene: TRBV6-1; CDR3 length: 12; clone size: -; D gene: -; J gene: TRBJ1-1; CDR3 protein: CASSVLNTEAFF
V gene: TRBV15; CDR3 length: 14; clone size: -; D gene: TRBD1; J gene: TRBJ2-7; CDR3 protein: CATSPQGVLGEQYF
V gene: TRBV7-3; CDR3 length: 13; clone size: -; D gene: -; J gene: TRBJ2-1; CDR3 protein: CASSADRDNEQFF
V gene: TRBV19; CDR3 length: 17; clone size: -; D gene: TRBD1; J gene: TRBJ2-2; CDR3 protein: CASTATGGVYGTGELFF
V gene: TRBV27; CDR3 length: 16; clone size: -; D gene: TRBD1; J gene: TRBJ1-3; CDR3 protein: CASSYNRGSSGNTIYF
V gene: TRBV4-2; CDR3 length: 16; clone size: -; D gene: TRBD2; J gene: TRBJ2-7; CDR3 protein: CASSRGLAGGEVEQYF
V gene: TRBV7-3; CDR3 length: 14; clone size: -; D gene: -; J gene: TRBJ2-1; CDR3 protein: CASSSLGGYNEQFF
V gene: TRBV5-1; CDR3 length: 17; clone size: once; D gene: TRBD2; J gene: TRBJ2-5; CDR3 protein: CASSLEPTSGGAVTQYF
V gene: TRBV7-2; CDR3 length: 11; clone size: -; D gene: -; J gene: TRBJ2-1; CDR3 protein: CASSLGLVRFF
V gene: TRBV5-1; CDR3 length: 15; clone size: once; D gene: -; J gene: TRBJ2-7; CDR3 protein: CASSLEASSSYEQYF
V gene: TRBV7-2; CDR3 length: 16; clone size: -; D gene: -; J gene: TRBJ2-6; CDR3 protein: CASQLYSFSGANVLTF
V gene: TRBV7-2; CDR3 length: 13; clone size: -; D gene: -; J gene: TRBJ2-5; CDR3 protein: CASSLDWQETQYF
V gene: TRBV15; CDR3 length: 18; clone size: once; D gene: TRBD1; J gene: TRBJ2-1; CDR3 protein: CATSTGTGGQTDYNEQFF
V gene: TRBV27; CDR3 length: 13; clone size: -; D gene: -; J gene: TRBJ1-2; CDR3 protein: CASSFSGSYGYTF
V gene: TRBV5-1; CDR3 length: 14; clone size: -; D gene: -; J gene: TRBJ1-1; CDR3 protein: CASSLGPGSTEAFF
V gene: TRBV7-9; CDR3 length: 17; clone size: -; D gene: TRBD1; J gene: TRBJ2-3; CDR3 protein: CASSTGQGAFQIDTQYF
V gene: TRBV27; CDR3 length: 14; clone size: -; D gene: TRBD2; J gene: TRBJ2-5; CDR3 protein: CASTGLAKGETQYF